This is a list of T cell receptor beta chains from one sample in a study of vaccination and CD4 T cells after COVID-19. Their antigen targets remain unknown. One entry per CDR3 protein results from TCRdb running MiXCR on the PCR reads. The table includes 9,000 to 13,000 distinct CDR3 sequences, approximately 24% detected once. This sample comprised CD4+ T cells from blood, cultured in vitro, obtained before SARS-CoV-2 vaccination. The source of these receptors is a human donor who received a COVID-19 vaccine. The CDR3 runs from the conserved cysteine through the conserved F or W. The order of the fields is D gene, V gene, CDR3 length, J gene, clone size, CDR3 protein, CDR3 DNA. D genes are given only for firm matches. Not every row has a clone size; where given, it reads once, few, many or a size class.

TRBD1	TRBV7-9	11	TRBJ1-2	few	CASSRGQGGTF	TGTGCCAGCAGTCGCGGACAGGGAGGCACCTTC
TRBD1	TRBV2	13	TRBJ1-2	.	CASTGGANYGYTF	TGTGCCAGCACAGGGGGAGCTAACTATGGCTACACCTTC
.	TRBV11-2	13	TRBJ2-1	.	CASSLAHRDEQFF	TGTGCCAGCAGCTTAGCGCACCGCGATGAGCAGTTCTTC
.	TRBV30	12	TRBJ2-3	.	CAWSPGGDTQYF	TGTGCCTGGAGTCCTGGGGGGGATACGCAGTATTTT
TRBD2	TRBV28	16	TRBJ2-7	.	CASSLRVGSGDYEQYF	TGTGCCAGCAGTTTAAGAGTGGGAAGCGGGGACTACGAGCAGTACTTC
.	TRBV5-1	13	TRBJ1-1	.	CASSLGINTEAFF	TGCGCCAGCAGCTTGGGAATAAACACTGAAGCTTTCTTT
.	TRBV21-1	12	TRBJ2-1	few	CASSKTGTEQFF	TGTGCCAGCAGCAAGACAGGGACTGAGCAGTTCTTC
.	TRBV14	13	TRBJ1-2	.	CASSQVGSDGYTF	TGTGCCAGCAGCCAAGTGGGTAGCGATGGCTACACCTTC
TRBD1	TRBV6-1	14	TRBJ1-6	few	CASSWTGSESPLHF	TGTGCCAGCAGCTGGACAGGGTCAGAATCACCCCTCCACTTT
.	TRBV2	16	TRBJ1-2	few	CASRHRERPYNYGYTF	TGTGCCAGCAGACACAGGGAAAGGCCTTATAACTATGGCTACACCTTC
TRBD1	TRBV27	15	TRBJ1-3	few	CASRGRQGPGNTIYF	TGTGCCAGCAGGGGGCGACAGGGTCCTGGAAACACCATATATTTT
.	TRBV9	15	TRBJ2-2	.	CASSVSSGNAGELFF	TGTGCCAGCAGCGTAAGTTCGGGGAACGCCGGGGAGCTGTTTTTT
.	TRBV30	16	TRBJ2-4	.	CAWSVGPDLAKNIQYF	TGTGCCTGGAGTGTAGGGCCAGACTTAGCCAAAAACATTCAGTACTTC
TRBD1	TRBV28	15	TRBJ1-3	few	CASKVRRQGGNTIYF	TGTGCCAGCAAGGTTCGGAGACAGGGTGGAAACACCATATATTTT
TRBD2	TRBV12-3/TRBV12-4	16	TRBJ2-1	.	CASSFDVGTRRNEQFF	TGTGCCAGCAGCTTTGATGTGGGGACTAGAAGAAATGAGCAGTTCTTC
.	TRBV14	15	TRBJ1-2	.	CASSQARADSYGYTF	TGTGCCAGCAGCCAAGCGAGGGCAGATAGCTATGGCTACACCTTC